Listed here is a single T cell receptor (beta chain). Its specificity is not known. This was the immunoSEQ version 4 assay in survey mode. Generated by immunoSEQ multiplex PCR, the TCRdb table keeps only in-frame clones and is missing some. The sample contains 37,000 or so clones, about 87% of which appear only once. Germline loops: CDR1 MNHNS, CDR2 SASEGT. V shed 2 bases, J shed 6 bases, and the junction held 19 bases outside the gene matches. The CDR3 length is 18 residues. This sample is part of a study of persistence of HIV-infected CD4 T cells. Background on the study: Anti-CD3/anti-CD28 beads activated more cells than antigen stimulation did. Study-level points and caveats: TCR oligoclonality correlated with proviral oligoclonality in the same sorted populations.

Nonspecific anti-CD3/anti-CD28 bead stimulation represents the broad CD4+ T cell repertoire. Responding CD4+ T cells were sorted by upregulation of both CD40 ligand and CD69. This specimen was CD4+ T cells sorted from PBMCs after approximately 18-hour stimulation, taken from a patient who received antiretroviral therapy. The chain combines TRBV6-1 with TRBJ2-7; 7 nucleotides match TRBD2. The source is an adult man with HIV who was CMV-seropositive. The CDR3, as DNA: TGTGCCAGCAGTGAATTTACAGGACCTTTGGGGGGGGGTACCGAGCAGTACTTC. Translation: CASSEFTGPLGGGTEQYF.